The T cell receptor beta chain under discussion was sequenced for a study of metastatic and nonmetastatic thyroid tumors. As regards this clone: A much more abundant neighbour one base away suggests this may be a read error.

In the original workflow: Across clinicopathological groups, CDR3 differences served as the basis for building a distant-metastasis classifier for papillary thyroid cancer. TCRdb reassembled clones from the PCR reads with MiXCR. TCRdb, not the original authors, processed these V and J calls. The sample has about 93,000 clones; about 12% are singletons. All patients were untreated before thyroid surgery. The CDR3 has 17 amino acids. Looked up from germline, CDR1 is LGHNA and CDR2 is YNFKEQ. The source material was blood. The receptor comes from a female donor with papillary thyroid cancer or a benign thyroid nodule (not recorded which). Some clones in this sample may be carry-over from other donors' samples. J is TRBJ1-1 and V is TRBV4-2, with 7 bases matching TRBD1. The CDR3 region is CASSPGGGAGTNTEASF. The CDR3 DNA is TGTGCCAGCAGCCCAGGGGGGGGGGCAGGGACGAACACTGAAGCTTCCTTT.